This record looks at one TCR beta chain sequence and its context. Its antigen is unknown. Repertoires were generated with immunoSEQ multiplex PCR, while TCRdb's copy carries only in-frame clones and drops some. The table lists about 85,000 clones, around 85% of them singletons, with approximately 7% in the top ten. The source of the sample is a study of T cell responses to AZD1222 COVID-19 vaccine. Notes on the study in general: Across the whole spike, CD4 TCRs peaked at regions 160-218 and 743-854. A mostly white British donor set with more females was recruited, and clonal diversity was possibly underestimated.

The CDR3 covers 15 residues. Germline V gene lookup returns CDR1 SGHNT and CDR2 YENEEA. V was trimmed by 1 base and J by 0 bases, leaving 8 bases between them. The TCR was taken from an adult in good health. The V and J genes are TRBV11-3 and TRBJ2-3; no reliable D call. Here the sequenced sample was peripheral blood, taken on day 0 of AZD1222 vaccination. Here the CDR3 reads CASSLGQTSTDTQYF. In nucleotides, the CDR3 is TGTGCCAGCAGCTTAGGGCAGACGAGCACAGATACGCAGTATTTT.